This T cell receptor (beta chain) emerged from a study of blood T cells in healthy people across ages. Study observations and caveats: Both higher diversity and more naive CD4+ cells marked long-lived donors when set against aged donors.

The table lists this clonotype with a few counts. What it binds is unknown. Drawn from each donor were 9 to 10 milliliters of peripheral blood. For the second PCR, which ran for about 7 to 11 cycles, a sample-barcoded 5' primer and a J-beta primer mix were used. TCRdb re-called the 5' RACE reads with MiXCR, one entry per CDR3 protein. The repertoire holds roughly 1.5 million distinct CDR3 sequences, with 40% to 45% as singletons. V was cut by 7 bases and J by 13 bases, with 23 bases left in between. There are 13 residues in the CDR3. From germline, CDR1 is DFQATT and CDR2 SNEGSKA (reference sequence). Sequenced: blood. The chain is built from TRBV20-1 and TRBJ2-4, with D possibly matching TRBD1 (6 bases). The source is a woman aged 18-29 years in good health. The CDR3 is CSVRQAATREQYF. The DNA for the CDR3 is TGCAGTGTCAGACAGGCTGCTACTAGAGAGCAGTACTTC.